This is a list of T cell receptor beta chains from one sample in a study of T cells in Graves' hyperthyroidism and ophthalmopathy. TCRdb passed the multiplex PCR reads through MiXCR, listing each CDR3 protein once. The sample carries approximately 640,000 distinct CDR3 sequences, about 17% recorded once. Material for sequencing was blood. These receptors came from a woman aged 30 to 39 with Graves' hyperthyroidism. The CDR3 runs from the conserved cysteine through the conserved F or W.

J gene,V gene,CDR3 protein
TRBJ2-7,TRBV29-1,CSVRVSGSYEQYF
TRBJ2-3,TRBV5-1,CASSVAGGITDTQYF
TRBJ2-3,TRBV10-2,CASRAGVGDTQYF
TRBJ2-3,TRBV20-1,CSANRDMVTDTQYF
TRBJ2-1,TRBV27,CASSRQGYQNEQFF
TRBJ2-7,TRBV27,CASSFADRGYEQYF
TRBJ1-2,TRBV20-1,CSARVGSYGYTF
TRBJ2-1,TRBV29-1,CSVEKALEVVVEQFF
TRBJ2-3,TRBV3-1,CASSQARRASSTDTQYF
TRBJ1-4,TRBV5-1,CASSSDRGQVGEKLFF
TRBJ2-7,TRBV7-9,CASSFGGRGGHEQYF
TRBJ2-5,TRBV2,CASSVLLAGAETQYF
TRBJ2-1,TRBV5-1,CASRPGTSEGHEQFF
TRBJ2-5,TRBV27,CASSQGQGGFEETQYF
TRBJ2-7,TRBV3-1,CASSQGDNNYEQYF